This is a list of T cell receptor beta chains from one sample in a study of early T cells in non-severe SARS-CoV-2 infection. Each CDR3 protein gets one entry after TCRdb re-called the 5' RACE reads with MiXCR. The data hold 55,000 to 70,000 distinct CDR3 sequences, with under 13% observed a single time. The sequenced sample consisted of whole blood. The receptors derive from an adult who was a healthcare worker with PCR-confirmed SARS-CoV-2 infection or an uninfected control (not recorded which). The CDR3 runs from the conserved cysteine through the conserved F or W. The D gene is left open where the match is weak. Not all rows give a size; the values are once, few, many and, for expanded clones, a class.

TRBV7-2	-	TRBJ1-2	-	TGTGCCAGCAGCCGACAGGAGACCCATGGCTACACCTTC	CASSRQETHGYTF
TRBV4-3	-	TRBJ2-5	-	TGCGCCAGCAGCCAAGCCCCGCGCGGGGTAGAGACCCAGTACTTC	CASSQAPRGVETQYF
TRBV5-5	-	TRBJ2-1	few	TGTGCCAGCAGCCGTCCGGACCTCGTTGAGCAGTTCTTC	CASSRPDLVEQFF
TRBV19	-	TRBJ2-1	many	TGTGCCAGTAGTTCCGGGCCCTATAATGAGCAGTTCTTC	CASSSGPYNEQFF
TRBV4-1	-	TRBJ2-7	few	TGCGCCAGCAGCCAAGAGTCGGCCTCTAACTACGAGCAGTACTTC	CASSQESASNYEQYF
TRBV7-9	TRBD2	TRBJ2-1	many	TGTGCCAGCAGCTTAGAAACTAGCGGCTTCAATGAGCAGTTCTTC	CASSLETSGFNEQFF
TRBV18	TRBD2	TRBJ2-5	-	TGTGCCAGCTCACCCAGAGCGGGACAAGAGACCCAGTACTTC	CASSPRAGQETQYF
TRBV24-1	-	TRBJ2-7	few	TGTGCCACCAGTGAGGGAAGGGCCGAGCAGTACTTC	CATSEGRAEQYF
TRBV15	-	TRBJ2-3	many	TGTGCCATAGCGAGGGGAGGGACAAGAACAGATACGCAGTATTTT	CAIARGGTRTDTQYF
TRBV29-1	-	TRBJ2-3	few	TGCAGCGTTGAAGATGTGGCTGAGGGCGCGGGCACAGATACGCAGTATTTT	CSVEDVAEGAGTDTQYF
TRBV7-9	-	TRBJ2-2	-	TGTGCCAGCAGCCCCAGGGCAGACACCGGGGAGCTGTTTTTT	CASSPRADTGELFF
TRBV7-9	-	TRBJ2-1	few	TGTGCCAGCAGCTTAGCTTCCCGCTTCGATGAGCAGTTCTTC	CASSLASRFDEQFF
TRBV15	-	TRBJ1-5	many	TGTGCCACCGGGCCCCCAGCCAATCAGCCCCAGCATTTT	CATGPPANQPQHF
TRBV28	-	TRBJ2-2	many	TGTGCCAGCAGTAGGCAGGCGAACACCGGGGAGCTGTTTTTT	CASSRQANTGELFF
TRBV28	TRBD1	TRBJ2-7	-	TGTGCCAGCAGTCCTGGACAGGGCAACTCCTACGAGCAGTACTTC	CASSPGQGNSYEQYF
TRBV25-1	TRBD1	TRBJ1-2	many	TGTGCCAGCAGTACCACGGACAGGCCCGAGGGCTACACCTTC	CASSTTDRPEGYTF
TRBV3-1	-	TRBJ2-7	-	TGTGCCAGCAGCCCTGGGGCTAGCGACCTTTCCTACGAGCAGTACTTC	CASSPGASDLSYEQYF
TRBV5-1	-	TRBJ2-1	few	TGCGCCAGCAGCTACGGTCCCAAGAGCTCCTACAATGAGCAGTTCTTC	CASSYGPKSSYNEQFF
TRBV21-1	-	TRBJ2-7	few	TGTGCCAGAAAAACCGGGGCAGGGGCCCACGAGCAGTACTTC	CARKTGAGAHEQYF
TRBV20-1	-	TRBJ2-1	-	TGCAGTGCTACCAACTACAATGAGCAGTTCTTC	CSATNYNEQFF
TRBV4-1	-	TRBJ1-4	-	TGCGCCAGCAGCCAAGTTGGTGAAAAACTGTTTTTT	CASSQVGEKLFF
TRBV28	TRBD1	TRBJ2-2	-	TGTGCCAGCAGTATAAGACAGGGCAGCGGTACCGGGGAGCTGTTTTTT	CASSIRQGSGTGELFF
TRBV7-4	-	TRBJ1-5	-	TGTGCCAGCAGCCCCGACGCCGCTGAGGACGGCAAGTCCCAGCATTTT	CASSPDAAEDGKSQHF
TRBV28	-	TRBJ2-1	few	TGTGCCAGCAGTTTATCTGGGCACTCCTACAATGAGCAGTTCTTC	CASSLSGHSYNEQFF
TRBV5-1	-	TRBJ2-5	few	TGCGCCAGCAGCCCAACCGGACAGCAAGAGACCCAGTACTTC	CASSPTGQQETQYF
TRBV3-1	-	TRBJ1-4	-	TGTGCCAGCAGCCTATCGCGGACGTTAGGCAAAAAACTGTTTTTT	CASSLSRTLGKKLFF
TRBV20-1	-	TRBJ2-7	few	TGCAGTGCTAGAGTAGGAGGGGGCTCCTACGAGCAGTACTTC	CSARVGGGSYEQYF
TRBV5-6	-	TRBJ1-1	many	TGTGCCAGCAGCTTAGACAGGTTTCGGACTGAAGCTTTCTTT	CASSLDRFRTEAFF
TRBV9	-	TRBJ2-7	many	TGTGCCAGCAGCCCAGAAGGTAGCTTCTCCTACGAGCAGTACTTC	CASSPEGSFSYEQYF
TRBV6-6	-	TRBJ1-2	few	TGTGCCAGCAGTTACTCGATCGGTCGTGGGACGGTCCAGGGCTACACCTTC	CASSYSIGRGTVQGYTF
TRBV6-4	TRBD2	TRBJ2-3	-	TGTGCCAGCAGTGAGCGGGAGGGCACAGATACGCAGTATTTT	CASSEREGTDTQYF
TRBV29-1	TRBD2	TRBJ2-1	few	TGCAGCGGGAGTAGCGGGAGTAGCTCCTACAATGAGCAGTTCTTC	CSGSSGSSSYNEQFF
TRBV20-1	-	TRBJ2-5	few	TGCAGTGCTAGACCTAGGGAAGAGACCCAGTACTTC	CSARPREETQYF
TRBV12-3/TRBV12-4	-	TRBJ1-5	-	TGTGCCAGCAGTTTAGCGCAGGGTCAGCCCCAGCATTTT	CASSLAQGQPQHF
TRBV28	-	TRBJ2-5	-	TGTGCCAGCATCGGGTACCAAGAGACCCAGTACTTC	CASIGYQETQYF
TRBV2	-	TRBJ2-3	many	TGTGCCAGCGGCCGTTCTGGCACAGATACGCAGTATTTT	CASGRSGTDTQYF
TRBV11-2	-	TRBJ1-4	few	TGTGCCAGCAGCATCGTCCGGGGGAATGAAAAACTGTTTTTT	CASSIVRGNEKLFF
TRBV6-6	-	TRBJ2-1	few	TGTGCCAGCAGTTACTCCCTGCCCAATGAGCAGTTCTTC	CASSYSLPNEQFF
TRBV20-1	-	TRBJ2-7	many	TGCAGTGCCACTCCACAGGGCTACGAGCAGTACTTC	CSATPQGYEQYF
TRBV20-1	-	TRBJ2-7	-	TGCAGTGCTAGAGGGCGGGAGCAGTACTTC	CSARGREQYF
TRBV5-1	-	TRBJ1-1	many	TGCGCCAGCAGCTTGGTAGGCGCCTTTATGATGAACACTGAAGCTTTCTTT	CASSLVGAFMMNTEAFF
TRBV7-8	-	TRBJ2-5	-	TGTGCCAGCAGCCCCCGAGGGTTGTGGGAGACCCAGTACTTC	CASSPRGLWETQYF
TRBV9	-	TRBJ2-2	-	TGTGCCAGCAGCGTAGCTGGTAGAGACACCGGGGAGCTGTTTTTT	CASSVAGRDTGELFF
TRBV9	TRBD2	TRBJ2-7	-	TGTGCCAGCAGCCATTCCGAGATAGCGGGAGGGCCCTACGAGCAGTACTTC	CASSHSEIAGGPYEQYF
TRBV7-3	-	TRBJ2-5	few	TGTGCCAGCAGCTCGGACTCCCCCAAGAGACCCCAGTACTTC	CASSSDSPKRPQYF
TRBV11-2	-	TRBJ2-3	-	TGTGCCAGCAGCCCCCCGGTTAGCACAGATACGCAGTATTTT	CASSPPVSTDTQYF
TRBV2	-	TRBJ2-2	many	TGTGCCAGCGTCTTAAACACCGGGGAGCTGTTTTTT	CASVLNTGELFF
TRBV7-2	-	TRBJ2-3	-	TGTGCCAGCAGCTTAGGGGGGTTGTCAGATACGCAGTATTTT	CASSLGGLSDTQYF
TRBV28	-	TRBJ1-1	few	TGTGCCAGCAGCCTGCGGCTCATAAACACTGAAGCTTTCTTT	CASSLRLINTEAFF
TRBV3-1	TRBD1	TRBJ2-7	few	TGTGCTAGCAGCCAGAGAGGGGGCCTCGAGCAGTACTTC	CASSQRGGLEQYF
TRBV20-1	-	TRBJ2-7	many	TGCAGTGCTAGCCCCCCACAGGGCGGAGGATACGAGCAGTACTTC	CSASPPQGGGYEQYF
TRBV20-1	TRBD2	TRBJ2-5	many	TGCAGTGCTCGACTAGCGGGTTATGTAGAGACCCAGTACTTC	CSARLAGYVETQYF
TRBV5-1	-	TRBJ1-3	few	TGCGCCAGCAGCGTGATGGGGGGATCTAACTCTGGAAACACCATATATTTT	CASSVMGGSNSGNTIYF
TRBV7-2	-	TRBJ2-7	few	TGTGCCAGCAGCTTTGGCTACAGGCCCTACGAGCAGTACTTC	CASSFGYRPYEQYF